This T cell receptor (beta chain) was captured in a study of beta chain features in type 1 diabetes. Study-level points and caveats: Type 1 diabetes patients had TCRB CDR3s that were shorter (moderately but significantly so) in all four CD4+ subsets. Patients and controls would share equally any PCR tilt toward shorter templates.

The entirety of the isolated RNA underwent reverse transcription, so expressed TCRB transcripts were sequenced. Method: immunoSEQ multiplex PCR; TCRdb's copy keeps in-frame clones and lacks some. Of approximately 70,000 clones listed, approximately 50% are singletons. After removal of 8 bases from V and 9 bases from J, the junction contained 9 bases not matched to a gene. From germline, CDR1 is GTSNPN and CDR2 SVGIG (reference sequence). The CDR3 extends over 13 amino acids. With respect to this clone: The antigen remains undetermined.

The TCR was taken from a man younger than 45 with type 1 diabetes. The material sequenced was central memory CD4+ T cells from blood. The chain links TRBV30 to TRBJ1-6, with 8 nucleotides matching TRBD1. CDR3 coding DNA: TGTGCCCGCGACAGGGGAGAGGGTTCACCCCTCCACTTT. It codes for CARDRGEGSPLHF.